The T cell receptor (beta chain) under discussion was sequenced for a study of cytomegalovirus exposure and HLA in healthy donors. Looking at the study overall: From HLA-typed donors, an early data release held about 92 million unique TCRs. Regarding the study as a whole: Later on, analysis showed that most CMV-associated TCR beta chains appeared to be HLA-restricted.

Worth noting for this clone: Its antigen is as yet unknown.

The PCR contained 60 Vbeta and 13 Jbeta primers. Method: immunoSEQ multiplex PCR; TCRdb's copy keeps in-frame clones and lacks some. Its table lists approximately 150,000 clones. This receptor was identified in a woman in her fifties or sixties in good health and CMV-seronegative. Sequenced: PBMCs.

In DNA, the CDR3 is TGTGCCTGGAGGCGGACAGTCAATCAGCCCCAGCATTTT. This codes for CAWRRTVNQPQHF. This chain links TRBV30 with TRBJ1-5; possible D gene TRBD1, 6 bases. Germline CDR1 is GTSNPN and CDR2 is SVGIG (reference sequence). The CDR3 runs to 13 residues. The V end was cut by 3 bases, the J end by 3 bases, with 9 bases between.